This TCR beta chain comes out of a study of blood T cell repertoires in COVID-19 (dated by TCRdb to about 2020). With regard to the full study: The collaborator samples originated in the United States, Italy and Spain and spanned the acute and convalescent phases of COVID-19. Samples came from the ongoing ImmuneRACE study (first 160 participants) plus 1,254 subjects from 6 global collaborators. The material from the prospective study consisted of cDNA or gDNA derived from T cells, B-cell-depleted T cells, or PBMCs. Where HLA class I and class II types were available, the types were taken from metadata supplied by the sample provider, not from assay-based typing. The repertoires were released in a freely available public database meant as a resource for research on the immune response to SARS-CoV-2. The dataset comprised deeply sampled blood TCRbeta repertoires from subjects exposed to, actively infected with, or recovered from COVID-19. Sample metadata almost always included a de-identified subject ID, COVID-19 status, age in years and sex. The full study reports these points: Clinical and demographic metadata were provided uncurated, with the amount varying by source and participant.

A word on this clone: The antigen it recognizes is unknown. Base-call qualities are not available, and no considerably larger clone is one nucleotide away.

Collaborating institutions collected whole blood in K2EDTA tubes following their own protocols. Collaborator samples were shipped for TCRbeta analysis as frozen whole blood, isolated PBMCs, or DNA extracted from either sample type. The immunoSEQ Assay, a bias-controlled multiplex PCR, was used to amplify TCRbeta CDR3 regions from genomic DNA. Per the authors' processing: The number of nucleated cells in each sample was estimated by amplification of reference gene primers within the assay. Sequence reads were collapsed and filtered to measure the absolute abundance of every unique TCRbeta CDR3 rearrangement. For each sample, productive Simpson clonality was calculated as the square root of Simpson's diversity index across productive rearrangements. TCRdb mirrors the immuneACCESS table, restricted to in-frame sequences. Some clones are absent from its copies; in checked studies, under half trace to an unresolved V gene, and the reason for the others is unknown. Clone size and V and J calls were adopted from that table, with D and trimming inferred from the DNA. In this sample the table shows some 130,000 clones, less than 90% of which occur a single time. The top ten hold about 1.5% of the sample.

This receptor was identified in a man aged 60 to 75 with acute or convalescent COVID-19. Sequenced: peripheral blood.

At the DNA level, the sequence is TGTGCCAGCAGTTCCGGGCTAGGGGTGTTCTTC. It translates as CASSSGLGVFF. This sequence uses TRBV6-5 and TRBJ2-1, and possibly TRBD1, on 5 matching bases. CDR1 and CDR2 are drawn from the germline V gene: MNHEY, SVGAGI. V sheds 4 bases and J sheds 15 bases, leaving 13 bases between their ends. Including cysteine and phenylalanine, the CDR3 has 11 amino acids. Here the CDR3 DNA is all that survives: 33 bases in frame from base 1.